Below, one T cell receptor (beta chain) is given with its context. The target of this receptor is not known. Per-nucleotide qualities are absent, and no much larger clonotype sits a single base away. TCRbeta CDR3 regions were amplified from genomic DNA using the immunoSEQ Assay, a bias-controlled multiplex PCR. Turning to the authors' computational methods: Nucleated cell counts per sample were estimated from amplification of reference gene primers within the assay. To quantify the absolute abundance of each unique TCRbeta CDR3 rearrangement, sequence reads were collapsed and filtered. For each sample, productive Simpson clonality was calculated as the square root of Simpson's diversity index over productive rearrangements. This immuneACCESS table, as held by TCRdb, lists in-frame sequences with V and J called but not all clones. Of the missing ones, under half trace to an unresolved V gene in checked studies; the others have no known cause. Clone size and the V and J calls come from that table; the DNA yielded D and trimming. In all, the sample holds 130,000 or so clones, and about 80% of those were seen once. Together, the top ten hold roughly 1.5% of the sample.

Whole blood was collected in K2EDTA tubes by collaborating institutions according to the institutions' own protocols. For TCRbeta analysis, collaborators shipped samples as frozen whole blood, isolated PBMCs, or DNA extracted from either of those sample types. The sample is drawn from a study of blood T cell repertoires in COVID-19 (TCRdb year 2020). General notes on the study: The collaborator samples originated in the United States, Italy and Spain and spanned the acute and convalescent phases of COVID-19. The prospective study material was composed of cDNA or gDNA derived from T cells, B-cell-depleted T cells, or PBMCs. Deeply sampled blood TCRbeta repertoires from subjects exposed to, actively infected with, or recovered from COVID-19 were included in the dataset. The repertoires were made available in a free public database intended to serve as a resource for research on the immune response to SARS-CoV-2. Samples came from the ongoing ImmuneRACE study (first 160 participants) plus 1,254 subjects from 6 global collaborators. Sample metadata almost always included a de-identified subject ID, COVID-19 status, age in years and sex. Where available, HLA class I and class II types were taken from metadata supplied by the sample provider and were not determined by assay-based typing.

What the research found in general, with its limitations: The quantity of clinical and demographic metadata differed by source and by participant and was supplied without curation.

Sequencing used peripheral blood. This clonotype was sampled from a human donor in a cohort sampled during active COVID-19.

CDR3 reads: CASSLQATSGRNEQFF. The sequenced DNA: TGTGCCAGCAGCTTACAGGCTACTAGCGGGAGAAATGAGCAGTTCTTC. The chain links TRBV7-2 with TRBJ2-1; 11 nucleotides in the junction match TRBD2. In the germline V gene, CDR1 corresponds to SGHTA and CDR2 to FQGNSA. Including the terminal cysteine and phenylalanine, the CDR3 comprises 16 residues. Only the CDR3 DNA stays, 48 bases, in frame from base 1. Compared with germline, V lacks 2 bases and J lacks 7 bases; bases without a gene match: 7.